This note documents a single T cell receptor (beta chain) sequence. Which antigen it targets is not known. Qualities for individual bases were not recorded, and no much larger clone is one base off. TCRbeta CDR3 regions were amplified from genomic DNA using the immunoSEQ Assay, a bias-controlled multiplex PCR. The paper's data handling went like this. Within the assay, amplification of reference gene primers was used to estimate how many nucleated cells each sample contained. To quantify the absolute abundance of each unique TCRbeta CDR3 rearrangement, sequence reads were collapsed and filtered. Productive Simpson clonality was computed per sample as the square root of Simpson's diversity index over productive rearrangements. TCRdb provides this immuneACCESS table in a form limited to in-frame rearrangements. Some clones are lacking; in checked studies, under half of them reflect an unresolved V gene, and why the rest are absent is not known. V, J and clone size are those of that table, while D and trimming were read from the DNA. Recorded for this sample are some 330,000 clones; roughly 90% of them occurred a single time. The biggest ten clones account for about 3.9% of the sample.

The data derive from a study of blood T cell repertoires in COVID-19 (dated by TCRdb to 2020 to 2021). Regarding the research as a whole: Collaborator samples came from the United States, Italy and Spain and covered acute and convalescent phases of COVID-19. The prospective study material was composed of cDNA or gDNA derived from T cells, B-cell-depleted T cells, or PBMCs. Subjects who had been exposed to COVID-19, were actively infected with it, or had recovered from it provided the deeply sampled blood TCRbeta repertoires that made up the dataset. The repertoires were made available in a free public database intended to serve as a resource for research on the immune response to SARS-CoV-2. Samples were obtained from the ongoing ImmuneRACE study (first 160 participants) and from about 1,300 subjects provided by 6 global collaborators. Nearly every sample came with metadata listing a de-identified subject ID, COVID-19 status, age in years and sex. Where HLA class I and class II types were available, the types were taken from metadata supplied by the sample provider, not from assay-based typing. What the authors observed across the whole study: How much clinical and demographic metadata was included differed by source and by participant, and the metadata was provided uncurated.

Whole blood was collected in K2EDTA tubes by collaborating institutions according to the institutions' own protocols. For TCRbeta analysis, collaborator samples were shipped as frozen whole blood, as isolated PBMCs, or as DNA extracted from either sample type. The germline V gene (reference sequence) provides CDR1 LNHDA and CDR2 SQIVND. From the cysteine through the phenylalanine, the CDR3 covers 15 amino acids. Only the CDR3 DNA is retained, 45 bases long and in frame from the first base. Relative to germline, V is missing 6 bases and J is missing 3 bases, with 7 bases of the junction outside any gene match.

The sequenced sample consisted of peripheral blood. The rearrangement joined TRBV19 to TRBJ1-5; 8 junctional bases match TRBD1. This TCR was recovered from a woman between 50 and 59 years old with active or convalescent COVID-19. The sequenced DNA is TGTGCCAGTAGCAAAGGGGGACAGGACAATCAGCCCCAGCATTTT. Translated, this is CASSKGGQDNQPQHF.